The sequence of this T cell receptor beta chain was determined in a study of T-cell reconstitution after alpha-beta-depleted transplantation in children. The table lists this clonotype with a few counts. The authors prepared the TCRbeta library with unique molecular identifiers. MiXCR was run by TCRdb on the PCR reads, yielding one entry per CDR3 protein. The data hold roughly 610,000 distinct CDR3 sequences, with roughly a tenth observed a single time. Sample: PBMCs from the stem cell graft donor, taken from the stem cell graft. The source of this sequence is a human donor who donated a stem cell graft to a child with acute myeloid leukemia.

CDR3 protein: CAISLVDRGSNEQFF. CDR3 DNA sequence: TGTGCCATCAGTCTTGTGGACAGGGGTTCCAATGAGCAGTTCTTC. The genes are TRBV10-3 and TRBJ2-1; 9 nucleotides align to TRBD1. V lost 5 bases and J lost 6; bases outside the gene matches: 8. Germline V lookup: CDR1 ENHRY, CDR2 SYGVKD. This CDR3 region has 15 residues.